This note documents a single T cell receptor beta chain sequence. The sample originates from a study of T cells in women clearing cervical HPV infection. About the study: Case blood drawn at lesion detection; control blood after infection cleared.

TCRdb's copy holds only in-frame clones and misses some; the assay was immunoSEQ multiplex PCR. Its clone listing holds 28,000 or so clones. The clonotype originates from a woman between 18 and 70 years old with a cervical HPV16 infection that either progressed to CIN3+ or cleared (not recorded which). The material sequenced was blood buffy coat.

CDR3 bases read: TGTGCCAGCTCCCAGGGCCTCGCCCTTTCTAACTATGGT. Its protein is CASSQGLALSNYG. The entire CDR3 sequence reads CASSQGLALSNYGQYF. V is TRBV18 and J is TRBJ2-4, with D perhaps matching TRBD1 (5 bases). The read finishes 3 residues shy of the CDR3 end, and the germline J gene is used to complete it. Germline lookup yields CDR1 KGHSH and CDR2 LQKENI. This CDR3 spans 16 amino acids.